This T cell receptor beta chain came from a study of vaccination and CD4 T cells after COVID-19. Treatment reported: roughly ten-day PBMC culture with coronavirus spike peptide pools or control peptides (ViraFEST assay). V lost 9 bases, J lost 3 bases, and 14 bases lay in between. Germline CDR1 reads MDHEN; CDR2 reads SYDVKM. This CDR3 region has 14 residues. This clonotype was counted only a few times. Its antigen is not identified. Sequencing of the DNA from cultured CD4+ T cells was carried out with the Oncomine TCR Beta short-read assay. Each CDR3 protein is one row after TCRdb ran MiXCR on the PCR reads. The top ten hold about a sixth of the sample, which has about 11,000 distinct CDR3 sequences, approximately 29% seen once.

The chain links TRBV28 to TRBJ2-2; D perhaps matches TRBD1 (6 bases). The receptor was isolated from a human donor who had recovered from COVID-19. This specimen was CD4+ T cells from blood, cultured in vitro, taken after SARS-CoV-2 vaccination. CDR3 loop: CASFRGTHTGELFF. The CDR3 nucleotides are TGTGCCAGTTTCAGGGGAACCCACACCGGGGAGCTGTTTTTT.